This is a list of T cell receptor beta chains from one sample in a study of regulatory T cells in long-lasting Graves disease. TCRdb fed the multiplex PCR reads into MiXCR, producing one record per CDR3 protein. This table holds hundreds of thousands of distinct CDR3 sequences, around 17% found once. The same sample was also studied in work on T cells in Graves' hyperthyroidism and ophthalmopathy.

The input for sequencing was peripheral blood mononuclear cells (PBMCs), taken at new diagnosis, from a patient treated with antithyroid drugs. These receptors originate from a woman in her twenties or thirties with Graves disease. Each CDR3 is given with its conserved first and last residue. A D gene is named only where the DNA matches it firmly. Expanded clones get a size class; other rows say once, few or many, or leave the size out.

clone size | J gene | V gene | D gene | CDR3 protein | CDR3 DNA
. | TRBJ1-2 | TRBV6-1 | . | CASGPSTYGYTF | TGTGCCTCGGGACCATCAACCTATGGCTACACCTTC
few | TRBJ1-1 | TRBV6-2/TRBV6-3 | . | CASSPLGAILLTEAFF | TGTGCCAGCAGCCCACTGGGGGCAATACTGTTAACTGAAGCTTTCTTT
many | TRBJ1-1 | TRBV2 | . | CASWDTGQAFF | TGTGCCAGCTGGGACACCGGTCAAGCTTTCTTT
few | TRBJ1-2 | TRBV29-1 | TRBD1 | CSAGSAGGEIDAF | TGCAGCGCGGGGTCGGCAGGGGGTGAGATTGATGCCTTC
many | TRBJ1-1 | TRBV28 | . | CASSLGTLNTEAFF | TGTGCCAGCAGTTTGGGTACCCTGAACACTGAAGCTTTCTTT
. | TRBJ2-7 | TRBV3-1 | . | CASSQERGRSYEQYF | TGTGCCAGCAGCCAAGAAAGGGGTAGGTCCTACGAGCAGTACTTC
many | TRBJ1-1 | TRBV27 | . | CASSPKDRNTEAFF | TGTGCCAGCAGTCCCAAGGACAGGAACACTGAAGCTTTCTTT
many | TRBJ1-1 | TRBV5-1 | . | CASSLETEAFF | TGCGCCAGCAGCTTGGAAACTGAAGCTTTCTTT
many | TRBJ2-7 | TRBV29-1 | . | CSVGGTTYEQYF | TGCAGCGTTGGGGGCACTACCTACGAGCAGTACTTC
. | TRBJ1-5 | TRBV28 | TRBD1 | CASSFRDRGSSQPQHF | TGTGCCAGCAGTTTTCGAGACAGGGGTTCGAGTCAGCCCCAGCATTTT
many | TRBJ1-6 | TRBV6-1 | TRBD1 | CASSKIRGVNSPLHF | TGTGCCAGCAGTAAAATCAGGGGGGTGAATTCACCCCTCCACTTT
few | TRBJ1-2 | TRBV29-1 | . | CSVLEHGGYTF | TGCAGCGTTCTCGAACACGGGGGCTACACCTTC
many | TRBJ1-4 | TRBV12-3/TRBV12-4 | . | CASSLQGVGGEKLFF | TGTGCCAGCAGCCTTCAGGGCGTAGGTGGAGAAAAACTGTTTTTT
many | TRBJ1-4 | TRBV12-3/TRBV12-4 | . | CASSLGGTNEKLFF | TGTGCCAGCAGCTTAGGTGGAACTAATGAAAAACTGTTTTTT
many | TRBJ2-2 | TRBV2 | TRBD2 | CASSRLAGDTNTGELFF | TGTGCCAGCAGCAGACTAGCGGGAGACACAAACACCGGGGAGCTGTTTTTT
many | TRBJ2-7 | TRBV2 | . | CASSAVLSEQYF | TGTGCCAGCAGTGCCGTTCTGAGCGAGCAGTACTTC
many | TRBJ2-7 | TRBV28 | . | CASSEHSGKTYEQYF | TGTGCCAGCAGCGAACATTCCGGGAAGACCTACGAGCAGTACTTC
many | TRBJ2-3 | TRBV2 | TRBD1 | CARGQGLTDTQYF | TGTGCCAGAGGACAGGGTCTGACAGATACGCAGTATTTT
many | TRBJ1-5 | TRBV28 | . | CASWSSNQPQHF | TGTGCCAGCTGGTCTAGCAATCAGCCCCAGCATTTT
. | TRBJ1-1 | TRBV24-1 | . | CATSDPEGDHTEAFF | TGTGCCACCAGTGACCCGGAGGGGGATCACACTGAAGCTTTCTTT
. | TRBJ1-3 | TRBV7-3 | . | CASSRSPGNTIYF | TGTGCCAGCAGCCGGAGCCCTGGAAACACCATATATTTT
many | TRBJ2-7 | TRBV2 | . | CASSWDTLYEQYF | TGTGCCAGCAGCTGGGACACTCTCTACGAGCAGTACTTC
many | TRBJ1-2 | TRBV11-2 | TRBD1 | CASSPDRAGGYTF | TGTGCCAGCAGCCCAGACAGGGCTGGGGGCTACACCTTC
many | TRBJ2-3 | TRBV29-1 | . | CSVGALTDTQYF | TGCAGCGTTGGGGCTCTCACAGATACGCAGTATTTT
few | TRBJ2-7 | TRBV3-1 | TRBD2 | CASSGGLGYEQYF | TGTGCCAGCAGCGGGGGACTAGGATACGAGCAGTACTTC
. | TRBJ2-7 | TRBV28 | . | CASNFNRDEQYF | TGTGCCAGCAATTTCAACAGGGACGAGCAGTACTTC
many | TRBJ1-1 | TRBV28 | TRBD1 | CASSLPQGGARAFF | TGTGCCAGCAGTTTACCTCAGGGGGGGGCGCGCGCTTTCTTT
. | TRBJ1-6 | TRBV25-1 | . | CATKQGLGNSPLHF | TGTGCCACCAAACAGGGTTTGGGTAATTCACCCCTCCACTTT
many | TRBJ2-1 | TRBV7-8 | TRBD2 | CASSPLAGREQFF | TGTGCCAGCAGCCCGTTAGCGGGAAGAGAGCAGTTCTTC
many | TRBJ1-6 | TRBV2 | . | CASIRPGMDNSPLHF | TGTGCCAGCATCCGTCCGGGGATGGACAATTCACCCCTCCACTTT
many | TRBJ2-2 | TRBV12-3/TRBV12-4 | . | CASRISGANTGELFF | TGTGCCAGCAGGATAAGCGGAGCAAACACCGGGGAGCTGTTTTTT
. | TRBJ2-2 | TRBV20-1 | TRBD1 | CSALPGQGTGELFF | TGCAGTGCCTTACCGGGACAGGGGACCGGGGAGCTGTTTTTT
many | TRBJ2-7 | TRBV27 | . | CASSFGGTPYEQYF | TGTGCCAGCAGTTTCGGTGGAACCCCTTACGAGCAGTACTTC
few | TRBJ1-3 | TRBV18 | . | CASSPYEGAGNTIYF | TGTGCCAGCTCACCATACGAGGGTGCTGGAAACACCATATATTTT
many | TRBJ1-1 | TRBV30 | TRBD1 | CAWSVQGQGVTEAFF | TGTGCCTGGAGTGTACAGGGACAGGGGGTAACTGAAGCTTTCTTT
many | TRBJ2-1 | TRBV11-2 | . | CASSLEASYNEQFF | TGTGCCAGCAGTCTCGAGGCCTCCTACAATGAGCAGTTCTTC
few | TRBJ2-7 | TRBV6-5 | TRBD2 | CASSYSTTSVSYEQYF | TGTGCCAGCAGTTACTCCACGACTAGCGTCTCCTACGAGCAGTACTTC
. | TRBJ2-5 | TRBV20-1 | TRBD2 | CSAAGGAGTQETQYF | TGCAGTGCCGCCGGGGGAGCGGGAACCCAAGAGACCCAGTACTTC
many | TRBJ2-4 | TRBV12-3/TRBV12-4 | . | CASSLSWGIQYF | TGTGCCAGCAGTTTATCTTGGGGCATTCAGTACTTC
many | TRBJ1-6 | TRBV7-8 | . | CASSLGSGDSPLHF | TGTGCCAGCAGCTTAGGCTCAGGGGATTCACCCCTCCACTTT
. | TRBJ2-6 | TRBV6-1 | . | CASSDGANVLTF | TGTGCCAGCAGTGACGGGGCCAACGTCCTGACTTTC
many | TRBJ1-4 | TRBV2 | . | CASTPNSLGHEKLFF | TGTGCCAGCACTCCCAACAGCTTAGGGCATGAAAAACTGTTTTTT
few | TRBJ1-2 | TRBV7-9 | . | CASSLGSAEGYTF | TGTGCCAGCAGCTTAGGGTCAGCGGAGGGCTACACCTTC
many | TRBJ2-7 | TRBV12-3/TRBV12-4 | TRBD2 | CASSRGGASYEQYF | TGTGCCAGCAGTCGCGGGGGTGCCTCCTACGAGCAGTACTTC
many | TRBJ2-2 | TRBV28 | TRBD1 | CASSLARTGIWELFF | TGTGCCAGCAGTTTGGCGCGGACAGGGATCTGGGAGCTGTTTTTT
. | TRBJ2-6 | TRBV6-5 | . | CASSSQTRGAGANVLTF | TGTGCCAGCAGTTCCCAAACGCGCGGAGCTGGGGCCAACGTCCTGACTTTC